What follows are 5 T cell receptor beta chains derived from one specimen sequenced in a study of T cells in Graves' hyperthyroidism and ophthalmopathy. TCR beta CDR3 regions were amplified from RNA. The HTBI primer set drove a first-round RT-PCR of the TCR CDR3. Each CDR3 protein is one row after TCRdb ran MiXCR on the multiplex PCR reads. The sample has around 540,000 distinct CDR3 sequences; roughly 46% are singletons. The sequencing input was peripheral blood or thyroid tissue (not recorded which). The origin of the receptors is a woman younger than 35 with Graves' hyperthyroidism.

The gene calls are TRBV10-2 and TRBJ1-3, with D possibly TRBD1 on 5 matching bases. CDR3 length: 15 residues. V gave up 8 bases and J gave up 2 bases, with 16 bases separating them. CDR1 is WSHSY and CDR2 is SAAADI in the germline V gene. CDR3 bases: TGCGCCAGCTTGGCGTCCGACAGTGCTGGAAACACCATATATTTT. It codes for CASLASDSAGNTIYF.

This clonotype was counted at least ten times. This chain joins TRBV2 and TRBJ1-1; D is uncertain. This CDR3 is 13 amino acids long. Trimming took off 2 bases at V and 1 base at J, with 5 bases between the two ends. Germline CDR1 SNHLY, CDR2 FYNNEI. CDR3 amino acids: CASSEMENTEAFF. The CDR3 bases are TGTGCCAGCAGTGAAATGGAGAACACTGAAGCTTTCTTT.

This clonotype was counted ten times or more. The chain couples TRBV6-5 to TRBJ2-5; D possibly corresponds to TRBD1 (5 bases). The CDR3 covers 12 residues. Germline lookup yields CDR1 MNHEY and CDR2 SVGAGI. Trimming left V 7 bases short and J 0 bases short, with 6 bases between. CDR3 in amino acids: CASKGNQETQYF. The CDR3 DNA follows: TGTGCCAGCAAGGGGAACCAAGAGACCCAGTACTTC.

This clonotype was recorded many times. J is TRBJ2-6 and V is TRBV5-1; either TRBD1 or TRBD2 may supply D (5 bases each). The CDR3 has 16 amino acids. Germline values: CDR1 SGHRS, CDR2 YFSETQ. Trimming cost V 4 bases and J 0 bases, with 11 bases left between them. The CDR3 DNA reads TGCGCCAGCAGCGGGGGACGGCACTCTGGGGCCAACGTCCTGACTTTC. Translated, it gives CASSGGRHSGANVLTF.

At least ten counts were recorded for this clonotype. CDR3 protein: CATQASGMLSYEQYF. CDR3 sequence (DNA): TGTGCCACCCAGGCTAGCGGGATGCTCTCCTACGAGCAGTACTTC. The chain is built from TRBV7-9 and TRBJ2-7; TRBD2 agrees at 9 bases. Per germline, CDR1 SEHNR and CDR2 FQNEAQ (reference sequence). Trimming cost V 10 bases and J 0 bases; bases outside gene matches: 10. The CDR3 spans 15 residues.